The rows below give T cell receptor beta chains drawn from one sample of a study of T-cell reconstitution after alpha-beta-depleted transplantation in children. TCRdb reprocessed the PCR reads via MiXCR and lists one record per CDR3 protein. The repertoire holds under 450,000 distinct CDR3 sequences, 10% to 15% seen once, with roughly 4.3% in the top ten. Sample: PBMCs, taken from the stem cell graft. The receptors here all came from a human donor who donated a stem cell graft to a child with Fanconi anemia. CDR3s include the opening cysteine and the closing phenylalanine or tryptophan. The D gene is left open where the match is weak. Clone size is given for some rows only: seen once, a few or many times, or a class if the clone is expanded.

d_call	v_call	clone_size	j_call	cdr3_nt	cdr3_aa
NA	TRBV12-3/TRBV12-4	NA	TRBJ2-7	TGTGCCAGCAGCCCTAACACACCCTACGAGCAGTACTTC	CASSPNTPYEQYF
NA	TRBV11-2	few	TRBJ1-1	TGTGCCAGCAGCTTAGTTCCGGGGCATGAAGCTTTCTTT	CASSLVPGHEAFF
TRBD1	TRBV30	NA	TRBJ2-7	TGTGCCTGGAGTGTGAACAGGGGTAGTTACGAGCAGTACTTC	CAWSVNRGSYEQYF
TRBD2	TRBV29-1	NA	TRBJ2-5	TGCAGCGTTGAAGAGCCGGGGGGGCAGCTAGAGACCCAGTACTTC	CSVEEPGGQLETQYF
NA	TRBV3-1	many	TRBJ1-1	TGTGCCAGCAGAAGCCAGGGAAACACTGAAGCTTTCTTT	CASRSQGNTEAFF
NA	TRBV7-2	NA	TRBJ2-1	TGTGCCAGCAGCTCATATGTTAGCCTGGATGAGCAGTTCTTC	CASSSYVSLDEQFF
NA	TRBV4-3	NA	TRBJ1-1	TGCGCCAGCAGCCAAGACGTCCGGCGAAGGATGGTCTTT	CASSQDVRRRMVF
TRBD1	TRBV5-1	many	TRBJ2-7	TGCGCCAGCAGTTCGGGACAGACCTACGAGCAGTACTTC	CASSSGQTYEQYF
NA	TRBV13	few	TRBJ2-3	TGTGCCAGCAGCCCCAGGGACTTTGGGGATACGCAGTATTTT	CASSPRDFGDTQYF
NA	TRBV5-1	many	TRBJ1-1	TGCGCCAGCAGCTCGCGGAGCTCGAGGGACGGCACTGAAGCTTTCTTT	CASSSRSSRDGTEAFF
TRBD2	TRBV6-2/TRBV6-3	many	TRBJ2-5	TGTGCCAGCAGTTACACAGCGGGGGGCATGGAGACCCAGTACTTC	CASSYTAGGMETQYF
NA	TRBV6-2/TRBV6-3	few	TRBJ1-1	TGTGCCAGCAGCACCGGGTCGCCAACCCATGAAGCTTTCTTT	CASSTGSPTHEAFF
NA	TRBV12-3/TRBV12-4	NA	TRBJ1-5	TGTGCCAGCAGTTATACAGGCGGAAGCAATCAGCCCCAGCATTTT	CASSYTGGSNQPQHF
NA	TRBV20-1	NA	TRBJ2-3	TGCAGTGCTAGTGCTAGTGCAGATACGCAGTATTTT	CSASASADTQYF
TRBD1	TRBV15	many	TRBJ2-2	TGTGCCACCAGCAGGGACAGGGTGGACACCGGGGAGCTGTTTTTT	CATSRDRVDTGELFF
TRBD1	TRBV6-1	many	TRBJ2-7	TGTGCCAGCAGCACAGGGGTTGCCTACGAGCAGTACTTC	CASSTGVAYEQYF
TRBD1	TRBV10-3	NA	TRBJ1-2	TGTGCCATCAGCCGGGACAGGGAAAACTATGGCTACACCTTC	CAISRDRENYGYTF
NA	TRBV6-5	few	TRBJ1-2	TGTGCCAGCAGTTGGGGCCAGGCCACCTATGGCTACACCTTC	CASSWGQATYGYTF
NA	TRBV5-1	many	TRBJ1-1	TGCGCCAGCAGCCCGGGAAAGGACACTGAAGCTTTCTTT	CASSPGKDTEAFF
NA	TRBV20-1	NA	TRBJ1-5	TGCAGTGCTAGTCGGGGTACGGAGCATTTT	CSASRGTEHF
NA	TRBV4-2	few	TRBJ1-2	TGTGCCAGCAGCCAAGAACTAGGACAGATTGGGAACTATGGCTACACCTTC	CASSQELGQIGNYGYTF
NA	TRBV5-1	few	TRBJ2-2	TGCGCCAGCAGGCAGGGGAACGGGGAGCTGTTTTTT	CASRQGNGELFF
NA	TRBV6-1	NA	TRBJ1-5	TGTGCCAGCAGGGCCCCCTGGGGGCGCGGGGGCAATCAGCCCCAGCATTTT	CASRAPWGRGGNQPQHF
NA	TRBV20-1	many	TRBJ1-4	TGCAGTGCTAGAGATCCCGGGGGCAGTGGTGAAAAACTGTTTTTT	CSARDPGGSGEKLFF
TRBD2	TRBV5-1	few	TRBJ2-1	TGCGCCAGCAGCTTGGCAGCGGGGGGTTCCGGTGAGCAGTTCTTC	CASSLAAGGSGEQFF
NA	TRBV9	NA	TRBJ2-1	TGTGCCAGCAGCGTAAACGTGGACAATGAGCAGTTCTTC	CASSVNVDNEQFF
TRBD1	TRBV20-1	NA	TRBJ1-4	TGCAGTGCTGGAACCGGGACAGTAAATGAAAAACTGTTTTTT	CSAGTGTVNEKLFF
NA	TRBV5-1	few	TRBJ1-6	TGCGCCAGCAGGTCTGGGGGTAATTCACCCCTCCACTTT	CASRSGGNSPLHF
NA	TRBV18	NA	TRBJ1-5	TGTGCCAGCTCACCTAGCCAGGCGAACAATCAGCCCCAGCATTTT	CASSPSQANNQPQHF
NA	TRBV2	NA	TRBJ1-2	TGTGCCAGCAGTGCCAGGCTGCTCTACACCTTC	CASSARLLYTF
TRBD1	TRBV4-2	NA	TRBJ2-1	TGTGCCAGCAGCCAAGGTGGGACAGGGGGCGAGCAGTTCTTC	CASSQGGTGGEQFF
NA	TRBV5-1	NA	TRBJ2-5	TGCGCCAGCAGCCTCTCCCAGGTTGGGGAGACCCAGTACTTC	CASSLSQVGETQYF
NA	TRBV6-2/TRBV6-3	many	TRBJ1-1	TGTGCCAGCAGACACGGGGCTGAAGCTTTCTTT	CASRHGAEAFF
NA	TRBV10-3	NA	TRBJ2-2	TGTGCCATCAGTGTTGAGGGGGGGCGCGTCACCGGGGAGCTGTTTTTT	CAISVEGGRVTGELFF
TRBD2	TRBV7-2	many	TRBJ2-1	TGTGCCTGCCAAGCGGGGACCTACAATGAGCAGTTCTTC	CACQAGTYNEQFF
TRBD1	TRBV5-1	few	TRBJ2-2	TGCGCCAGCAGGTCAGACAGGGATTTGAACACCGGGGAGCTGTTTTTT	CASRSDRDLNTGELFF
NA	TRBV29-1	NA	TRBJ2-7	TGCAGCGTCCGGAGCGAACCGCACGAGCAGTACTTC	CSVRSEPHEQYF
NA	TRBV12-3/TRBV12-4	NA	TRBJ2-1	TGTGCCAGCAGTTTAAGTCCGTCTGGGGAGCAGTTCTTC	CASSLSPSGEQFF
NA	TRBV6-2/TRBV6-3	NA	TRBJ1-2	TGTGCCAGCGACCTTCCCTCGGAATATGGCTACACCTTC	CASDLPSEYGYTF
NA	TRBV25-1	NA	TRBJ1-6	TGTGCCAGCAGTGATGTAGTAAATTCACCCCTCCACTTT	CASSDVVNSPLHF
NA	TRBV11-2	many	TRBJ2-3	TGTGCCAGCAGCGTGGATGACAGTACGCAGTATTTT	CASSVDDSTQYF